The TCR beta chain described here comes from a study of shared clonotypes between healthy human individuals. V lost 2 bases and J 7 bases, leaving 8 bases between the germline ends. The germline gives CDR1 MNHEY, CDR2 SVGAGI. This CDR3 is built from 13 residues. Sequencing was performed with immunoSEQ multiplex PCR; in TCRdb, only in-frame clones are kept and a portion is missing. The repertoire has approximately 1.5 million clones, 95% to 99% of them found once; the top ten carry about 0.4%. The sequencing input was naive CD4+ T cells sorted from blood. Subset here: CD45RA+ positively selected. The chain is built from TRBV6-5 and TRBJ2-2; D is unresolved. This receptor was obtained from a man between 25 and 39 years old in good health. This chain's CDR3 is CASSYRPGGELFF. In nucleotides, the CDR3 is TGTGCCAGCAGTTACCGGCCCGGCGGGGAGCTGTTTTTT.